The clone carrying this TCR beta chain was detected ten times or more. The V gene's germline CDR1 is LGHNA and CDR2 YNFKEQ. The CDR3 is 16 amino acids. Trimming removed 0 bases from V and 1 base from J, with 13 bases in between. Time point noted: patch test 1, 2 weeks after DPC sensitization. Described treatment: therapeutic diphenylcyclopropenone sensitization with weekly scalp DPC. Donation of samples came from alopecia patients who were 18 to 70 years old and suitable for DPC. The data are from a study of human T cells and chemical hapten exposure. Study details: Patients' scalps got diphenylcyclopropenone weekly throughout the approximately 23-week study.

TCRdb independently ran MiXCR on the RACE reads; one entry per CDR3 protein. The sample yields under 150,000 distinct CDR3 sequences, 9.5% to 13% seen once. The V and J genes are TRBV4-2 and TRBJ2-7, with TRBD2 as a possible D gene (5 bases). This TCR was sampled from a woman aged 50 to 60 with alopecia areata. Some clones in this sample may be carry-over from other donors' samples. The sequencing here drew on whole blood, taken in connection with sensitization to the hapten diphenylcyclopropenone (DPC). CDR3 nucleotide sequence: TGTGCCAGCAGCCAAGAGCCAGCGGAGAGGTCCTACGAGCAGTACTTC. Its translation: CASSQEPAERSYEQYF.